Listed below are T cell receptor beta chains from one sample, sequenced in a study of cytomegalovirus exposure and HLA in healthy donors. Method: immunoSEQ multiplex PCR; TCRdb's copy keeps in-frame clones and lacks some. The sample has about 70,000 clones; around 73% are singletons. The sample consisted of PBMCs. Source of these receptors: a girl between 5 and 17 years old in good health and CMV-seropositive. CDR3s include the opening cysteine and the closing phenylalanine or tryptophan. D genes are given only for firm matches. Size is stated for part of the rows, as once, few or many counts, or as a class when the clone is expanded.

CDR3 DNA: TGCGCCAGCAGCTCGGAGCAGGGGATCTACGAGCAGTACTTC
CDR3 protein: CASSSEQGIYEQYF
V gene: TRBV5-1
J gene: TRBJ2-7
clone size: -
D gene: -

CDR3 DNA: TGTGCCAGCAGCCCCGAGACAGTCCGCTTAAATCAGCCCCAGCATTTT
CDR3 protein: CASSPETVRLNQPQHF
V gene: TRBV5-8
J gene: TRBJ1-5
clone size: -
D gene: -

CDR3 DNA: TGTGCCTGGAGGCGACAGGTGAACACTGAAGCTTTCTTT
CDR3 protein: CAWRRQVNTEAFF
V gene: TRBV30
J gene: TRBJ1-1
clone size: -
D gene: -

CDR3 DNA: TGTGCCAGCTCACCTTACAGGGGTATAAGCAATCAGCCCCAGCATTTT
CDR3 protein: CASSPYRGISNQPQHF
V gene: TRBV18
J gene: TRBJ1-5
clone size: once
D gene: TRBD1

CDR3 DNA: TGTGCCAGCAAAGAGGTTGTGGGTGGTAATGAAAAACTGTTTTTT
CDR3 protein: CASKEVVGGNEKLFF
V gene: TRBV6-5
J gene: TRBJ1-4
clone size: -
D gene: -

CDR3 DNA: TGTGCCAGCAGGCCTGACCCGCTCGGGGGCTACACCTTC
CDR3 protein: CASRPDPLGGYTF
V gene: TRBV6-1
J gene: TRBJ1-2
clone size: -
D gene: -

CDR3 DNA: TGTGCCAGCAGCGCCGGACAGAGCTCTGGAAACACCATATATTTT
CDR3 protein: CASSAGQSSGNTIYF
V gene: TRBV11-3
J gene: TRBJ1-3
clone size: -
D gene: -

CDR3 DNA: TGCGCCAGCAGCCAAGTATTTGAAAAACTGTTTTTT
CDR3 protein: CASSQVFEKLFF
V gene: TRBV4-1
J gene: TRBJ1-4
clone size: -
D gene: -

CDR3 DNA: TGTGCCAGCAGTTACTCAACAGGGGCAGATACGCAGTATTTT
CDR3 protein: CASSYSTGADTQYF
V gene: TRBV6-5
J gene: TRBJ2-3
clone size: -
D gene: TRBD1

CDR3 DNA: TGTGCCAGCAGGACGGGACTAGCGGGAGATGAGCAGTTCTTC
CDR3 protein: CASRTGLAGDEQFF
V gene: TRBV6-1
J gene: TRBJ2-1
clone size: few
D gene: TRBD2

CDR3 DNA: TGCAGCGTCCCCCCGGCGGGAGGCGTCTACAATGAGCAGTTCTTC
CDR3 protein: CSVPPAGGVYNEQFF
V gene: TRBV29-1
J gene: TRBJ2-1
clone size: -
D gene: TRBD2

CDR3 DNA: TGTGCCAGCTCACCGAAACGGGTCGTGGGTCAGCCCCAGCATTTT
CDR3 protein: CASSPKRVVGQPQHF
V gene: TRBV18
J gene: TRBJ1-5
clone size: -
D gene: -

CDR3 DNA: TGTGCCAGTAAGGACAGGGGGAGCTCCTACGAGCAGTACTTC
CDR3 protein: CASKDRGSSYEQYF
V gene: TRBV19
J gene: TRBJ2-7
clone size: -
D gene: TRBD1

CDR3 DNA: TGTGCCTGGAGTGTAGGGGGGGGGCTACAAGAGACCCAGTACTTC
CDR3 protein: CAWSVGGGLQETQYF
V gene: TRBV30
J gene: TRBJ2-5
clone size: -
D gene: -

CDR3 DNA: TGTGCCAGCAACACCGGCGGGACAGAGAATGAAAAACTGTTTTTT
CDR3 protein: CASNTGGTENEKLFF
V gene: TRBV2
J gene: TRBJ1-4
clone size: -
D gene: TRBD1

CDR3 DNA: TGCGCCAGCAGCCATCGCATAGCGGGGGGGCCCTTATTCCACAATGAGCAGTTCTTC
CDR3 protein: CASSHRIAGGPLFHNEQFF
V gene: TRBV4-1
J gene: TRBJ2-1
clone size: few
D gene: TRBD2

CDR3 DNA: TGTGCCAGCAGCTCGGACTCCCTGAGAAACACCATATATTTT
CDR3 protein: CASSSDSLRNTIYF
V gene: TRBV6-5
J gene: TRBJ1-3
clone size: -
D gene: -

CDR3 DNA: TGTGCCAGCAGCCAAGATCAGGGGGACAGGTACTACGAGCAGTACTTC
CDR3 protein: CASSQDQGDRYYEQYF
V gene: TRBV4-2
J gene: TRBJ2-7
clone size: -
D gene: TRBD1

CDR3 DNA: TGCGCCAGCAGCCAAGATCTGGGACAGAAGAATTCACCCCTCCACTTT
CDR3 protein: CASSQDLGQKNSPLHF
V gene: TRBV4-1
J gene: TRBJ1-6
clone size: few
D gene: TRBD1

CDR3 DNA: TGTGCCAGCAGCGCCCTGGGACAGACTGATAATTCACCCCTCCACTTT
CDR3 protein: CASSALGQTDNSPLHF
V gene: TRBV9
J gene: TRBJ1-6
clone size: -
D gene: TRBD1

CDR3 DNA: TGCGCCAGCAGCTTCGCAAGCGGGGGGACCTACGAGCAGTACTTC
CDR3 protein: CASSFASGGTYEQYF
V gene: TRBV5-1
J gene: TRBJ2-7
clone size: -
D gene: TRBD2

CDR3 DNA: TGCGCCAGCAGCGGGACTAGCGGGAGGGAAGGTGAGCAGTTCTTC
CDR3 protein: CASSGTSGREGEQFF
V gene: TRBV5-1
J gene: TRBJ2-1
clone size: few
D gene: TRBD2

CDR3 DNA: TGTGCCAGCAGCTTAAGGGGTGGCCCCAAAAACATTCAGTACTTC
CDR3 protein: CASSLRGGPKNIQYF
V gene: TRBV7-9
J gene: TRBJ2-4
clone size: -
D gene: -

CDR3 DNA: TGTGCCAGCAGCTTAGCGCTCACAGATAAGTTGAACACTGAAGCTTTCTTT
CDR3 protein: CASSLALTDKLNTEAFF
V gene: TRBV7-9
J gene: TRBJ1-1
clone size: -
D gene: -

CDR3 DNA: TGTGCCAGCAGGGTAGCGGGAGGCGGCTACAATGAGCAGTTCTTC
CDR3 protein: CASRVAGGGYNEQFF
V gene: TRBV2
J gene: TRBJ2-1
clone size: -
D gene: TRBD2

CDR3 DNA: TGTGCCAGCACAGGTTACAGGTCCACGGCCCAGCATTTT
CDR3 protein: CASTGYRSTAQHF
V gene: TRBV6-1
J gene: TRBJ1-5
clone size: few
D gene: -

CDR3 DNA: TGTGCCAGCACGTCACGGGGTCTCTATGGCTACACCTTC
CDR3 protein: CASTSRGLYGYTF
V gene: TRBV2
J gene: TRBJ1-2
clone size: -
D gene: -

CDR3 DNA: TGCGCCAGCAGCCAATATTCAGGGGGGAGCTATGGCTACACCTTC
CDR3 protein: CASSQYSGGSYGYTF
V gene: TRBV4-1
J gene: TRBJ1-2
clone size: -
D gene: TRBD1

CDR3 DNA: TGTGCCAGCACTAGCGGGGGGGTCGGGACCCAGTACTTC
CDR3 protein: CASTSGGVGTQYF
V gene: TRBV27
J gene: TRBJ2-5
clone size: -
D gene: TRBD2

CDR3 DNA: TGTGCCTGGAGTTATTCGGGCACCGGGGAGCTGTTTTTT
CDR3 protein: CAWSYSGTGELFF
V gene: TRBV30
J gene: TRBJ2-2
clone size: -
D gene: -

CDR3 DNA: TGTGCCAGCAGCTTAGCTGCGGCCTTGGGCACTGAAGCTTTCTTT
CDR3 protein: CASSLAAALGTEAFF
V gene: TRBV7-8
J gene: TRBJ1-1
clone size: -
D gene: -

CDR3 DNA: TGCGCCAGCAGCCCAAACCCGCGGGTCCAAGAGACCCAGTACTTC
CDR3 protein: CASSPNPRVQETQYF
V gene: TRBV5-1
J gene: TRBJ2-5
clone size: -
D gene: -

CDR3 DNA: TGTGCCAGCAGCTTAAGGCGGGGGGGCAGCAATGAGCAGTTCTTC
CDR3 protein: CASSLRRGGSNEQFF
V gene: TRBV11-1
J gene: TRBJ2-1
clone size: once
D gene: TRBD2

CDR3 DNA: TGTGCCAGCAGTTACTCGGGGCAGGGTTACGAGCAGTACTTC
CDR3 protein: CASSYSGQGYEQYF
V gene: TRBV6-5
J gene: TRBJ2-7
clone size: -
D gene: -

CDR3 DNA: TGTGCCAGCAGCTTGGGGCCGCCCTCCTACGAGCAGTACTTC
CDR3 protein: CASSLGPPSYEQYF
V gene: TRBV5-4
J gene: TRBJ2-7
clone size: few
D gene: -

CDR3 DNA: TGTGCCTGGAGTGTCGGGGTTTATAGCACAGATACGCAGTATTTT
CDR3 protein: CAWSVGVYSTDTQYF
V gene: TRBV30
J gene: TRBJ2-3
clone size: once
D gene: -

CDR3 DNA: TGTGCCAGCAGCCTCGGACAGGGCGCTGGCTACACCTTC
CDR3 protein: CASSLGQGAGYTF
V gene: TRBV6-6
J gene: TRBJ1-2
clone size: once
D gene: TRBD1

CDR3 DNA: TGTGCCAGCAGTAGCGGGACTAGCGGTACCTACGAGCAGTACTTC
CDR3 protein: CASSSGTSGTYEQYF
V gene: TRBV6-5
J gene: TRBJ2-7
clone size: few
D gene: TRBD2

CDR3 DNA: TGTGCCACCAGCCGGACAGGGAGCTCCTACAATGAGCAGTTCTTC
CDR3 protein: CATSRTGSSYNEQFF
V gene: TRBV15
J gene: TRBJ2-1
clone size: -
D gene: TRBD1

CDR3 DNA: TGTGCCAGCAGCCAAGATCGGCCTAGCGGGACATCTGGGGCCAACGTCCTGACTTTC
CDR3 protein: CASSQDRPSGTSGANVLTF
V gene: TRBV4-2
J gene: TRBJ2-6
clone size: -
D gene: TRBD2

CDR3 DNA: TGTGCCAGTAGTCCTGGGACAGCCTACGAGCAGTACTTC
CDR3 protein: CASSPGTAYEQYF
V gene: TRBV19
J gene: TRBJ2-7
clone size: -
D gene: TRBD1

CDR3 DNA: TGTGCCAGCAGACAGGACAGGGGGCTCGGCTACACCTTC
CDR3 protein: CASRQDRGLGYTF
V gene: TRBV6-6
J gene: TRBJ1-2
clone size: -
D gene: TRBD1

CDR3 DNA: TGTGCCAGCAGCTTAGGACAGGGGTATTTCGAGCAGTACTTC
CDR3 protein: CASSLGQGYFEQYF
V gene: TRBV7-6
J gene: TRBJ2-7
clone size: -
D gene: TRBD1

CDR3 DNA: TGTGCCTGGCGGCAAGACCGGGGATTTCTCTATTCACCCCTCCACTTT
CDR3 protein: CAWRQDRGFLYSPLHF
V gene: TRBV30
J gene: TRBJ1-6
clone size: -
D gene: -

CDR3 DNA: TGCAGCGTTCACTCCTACAATGAGCAGTTCTTC
CDR3 protein: CSVHSYNEQFF
V gene: TRBV29-1
J gene: TRBJ2-1
clone size: -
D gene: -

CDR3 DNA: TGTGCCTGGGCTGCGGGACAGGGAAATGAAAAACTGTTTTTT
CDR3 protein: CAWAAGQGNEKLFF
V gene: TRBV30
J gene: TRBJ1-4
clone size: -
D gene: TRBD1

CDR3 DNA: TGCGCCAGCAGCGACGGGGGGGGCTACAATGAGCAGTTCTTC
CDR3 protein: CASSDGGGYNEQFF
V gene: TRBV5-1
J gene: TRBJ2-1
clone size: -
D gene: TRBD2

CDR3 DNA: TGTGCCAGCAGTCGATCCGCAGGACTAGCGTCCTACGAGCAGTACTTC
CDR3 protein: CASSRSAGLASYEQYF
V gene: TRBV5-8
J gene: TRBJ2-7
clone size: few
D gene: TRBD2

CDR3 DNA: TGCGCCAGCAGACAGGATATAGGCCTAGTTAATGAAAAACTGTTTTTT
CDR3 protein: CASRQDIGLVNEKLFF
V gene: TRBV4-1
J gene: TRBJ1-4
clone size: few
D gene: -

CDR3 DNA: TGTGCCAGCAGTGACTATGATCAGCCCCAGCATTTT
CDR3 protein: CASSDYDQPQHF
V gene: TRBV6-1
J gene: TRBJ1-5
clone size: -
D gene: -

CDR3 DNA: TGTGCCAGCAGTTTATTGGGACAGGGGGCTCAGCCCCAGCATTTT
CDR3 protein: CASSLLGQGAQPQHF
V gene: TRBV28
J gene: TRBJ1-5
clone size: -
D gene: TRBD1

CDR3 DNA: TGTGCCAGCAGTGACAACGGGGACAGAGGCAATGAGCAGTTCTTC
CDR3 protein: CASSDNGDRGNEQFF
V gene: TRBV25-1
J gene: TRBJ2-1
clone size: -
D gene: TRBD1

CDR3 DNA: TGCGCCAGCAGCCTCAGGACAGCGAGTCCGCAGTATTTT
CDR3 protein: CASSLRTASPQYF
V gene: TRBV5-1
J gene: TRBJ2-3
clone size: -
D gene: -

CDR3 DNA: TGTGCCAGCAGTTACTCCCGGAGGGCTAGCGCCTACGAGCAGTACTTC
CDR3 protein: CASSYSRRASAYEQYF
V gene: TRBV6-5
J gene: TRBJ2-7
clone size: -
D gene: -

CDR3 DNA: TGTGCCAGCAGTGAACTAGCGGTGTACTACGAGCAGTACTTC
CDR3 protein: CASSELAVYYEQYF
V gene: TRBV6-1
J gene: TRBJ2-7
clone size: few
D gene: TRBD2

CDR3 DNA: TGTGCCAGCAGCGTAGACGAAGGAGTGAAGGGGTGGACCGACTCCTACGAGCAGTACTTC
CDR3 protein: CASSVDEGVKGWTDSYEQYF
V gene: TRBV9
J gene: TRBJ2-7
clone size: -
D gene: -